This T cell receptor beta chain was identified during a study of OX40 agonist ivuxolimab in advanced cancers. Study background: Cancers in dose escalation were hepatocellular, melanoma, renal cell and head and neck. Three patients, one with hepatocellular carcinoma and two with cutaneous melanoma, achieved partial responses.

Profiled with immunoSEQ multiplex PCR; TCRdb holds only in-frame clones, not every one. The data hold 60,000 to 65,000 clones, with approximately 90% observed a single time. Germline V lookup: CDR1 SQVTM, CDR2 ANQGSEA. V was pared by 5 bases and J by 4 bases, with 3 bases of the junction left unmatched. The CDR3 sequence is 13 residues long. The sequence came from an adult with an advanced solid tumor such as melanoma, head and neck, liver or kidney cancer. The rearrangement joins TRBV29-1 to TRBJ2-2, with 8 bases fitting TRBD1. Sequenced here: CD4+ or CD8+ T cells sorted from blood, sampled in a trial of the OX40 agonist ivuxolimab. CDR3 sequence reads: CSVTGGSTGELFF. As DNA, the CDR3 is TGCAGCGTTACAGGGGGTAGCACCGGGGAGCTGTTTTTT.